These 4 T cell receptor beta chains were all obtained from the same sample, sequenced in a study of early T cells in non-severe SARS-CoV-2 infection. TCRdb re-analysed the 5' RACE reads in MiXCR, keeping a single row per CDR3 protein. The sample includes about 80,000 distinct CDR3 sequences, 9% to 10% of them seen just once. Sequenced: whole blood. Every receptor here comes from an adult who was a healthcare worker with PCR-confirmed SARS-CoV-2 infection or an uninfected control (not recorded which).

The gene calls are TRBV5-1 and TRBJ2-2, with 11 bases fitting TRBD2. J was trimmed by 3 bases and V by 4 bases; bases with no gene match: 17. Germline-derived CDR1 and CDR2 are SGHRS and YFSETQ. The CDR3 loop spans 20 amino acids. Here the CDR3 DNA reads TGCGCCAGCAGCCCAACGGGACTAGCGGACCCTTGGGGACACACCGGGGAGCTGTTTTTT. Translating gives CASSPTGLADPWGHTGELFF.

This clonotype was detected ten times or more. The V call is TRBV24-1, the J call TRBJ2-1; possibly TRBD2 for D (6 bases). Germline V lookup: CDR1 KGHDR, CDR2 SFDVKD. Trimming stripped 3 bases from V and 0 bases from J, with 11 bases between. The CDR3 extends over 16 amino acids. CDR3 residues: CATSDTGGSSYNEQFF. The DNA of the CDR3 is TGTGCCACCAGTGATACTGGAGGGAGCTCCTACAATGAGCAGTTCTTC.

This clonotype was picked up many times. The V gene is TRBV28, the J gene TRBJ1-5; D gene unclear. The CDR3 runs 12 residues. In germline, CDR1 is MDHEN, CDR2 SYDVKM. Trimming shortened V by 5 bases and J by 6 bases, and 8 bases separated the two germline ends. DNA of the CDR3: TGTGCCAGCAGTCCCACCAGTCAGCCCCAGCATTTT. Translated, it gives CASSPTSQPQHF.

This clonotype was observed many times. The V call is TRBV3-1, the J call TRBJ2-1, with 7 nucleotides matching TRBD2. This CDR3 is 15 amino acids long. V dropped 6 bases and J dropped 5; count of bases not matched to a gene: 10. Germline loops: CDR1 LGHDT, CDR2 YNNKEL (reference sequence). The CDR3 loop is CASRFSRGVHNEQFF. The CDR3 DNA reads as TGTGCCAGCAGGTTCAGTCGGGGGGTTCACAATGAGCAGTTCTTC.